A single sample gave rise to the 21 T cell receptor beta chains below, sequenced in a study of cytomegalovirus exposure and HLA in healthy donors. 60 Vbeta and 13 Jbeta primers were used in PCR. The repertoire was sequenced with immunoSEQ multiplex PCR; TCRdb's copy has only in-frame clones and lacks some. The sample has about 160,000 clones, under 75% seen once. The sequencing input was PBMCs. These receptors originate from a woman aged 55-69 years in good health and CMV-seropositive.

The chain carries TRBV2 and TRBJ1-2; 7 nucleotides agree with TRBD1. Germline CDR1 and CDR2: SNHLY and FYNNEI. The V and J ends lost 7 bases and 2 bases, in that order; junction bases with no gene match: 7. There are 14 residues in the CDR3. This CDR3 is CASTFRGGNYGYTF. The CDR3 DNA sequence: TGTGCCAGCACATTCAGAGGGGGCAACTATGGCTACACCTTC.

The V and J genes are TRBV27 and TRBJ2-2, with TRBD1 identical over 9 bases. CDR1 and CDR2 from the germline V gene are MNHEY and SMNVEV (reference sequence). The CDR3 length is 15 residues. V lost 6 bases to trimming and J lost 2 bases; unmatched junction nucleotides: 4. The CDR3 DNA sequence: TGTGCCAGCAGCGAACAGGGGGCTAACACCGGGGAGCTGTTTTTT. It yields the protein CASSEQGANTGELFF.

This clone was seen once. V is TRBV11-3 and J is TRBJ2-7; a weak D match, TRBD2 (6 bases). The CDR3 runs 13 residues. V was cut by 4 bases and J by 7 bases, with 14 bases left in between. CDR1 and CDR2 (germline): SGHNT, YENEEA. The CDR3 coding sequence is TGTGCCAGCAGCTCCCGGGACTCTGGGGAGCAGTACTTC. It is translated as CASSSRDSGEQYF.

The genes are TRBV7-9 and TRBJ1-2; no clear D gene. Trimming took 5 bases from V and 0 from J, leaving 10 bases between them. The CDR3 consists of 14 residues. The V gene's germline CDR1 is SEHNR and CDR2 FQNEAQ (reference sequence). CDR3 nucleotide sequence: TGTGCCAGCAGCCCGCCCGTAGCTAACTATGGCTACACCTTC. It is translated as CASSPPVANYGYTF.

This clone has a single count. The chain is built from TRBV19 and TRBJ2-2, with 10 bases fitting TRBD1. The CDR3 is 16 residues long. Germline lookup yields CDR1 LNHDA and CDR2 SQIVND (reference sequence). With 5 bases clipped from V and 5 bases from J, the junction kept 8 bases outside the gene matches. DNA for the CDR3: TGTGCCAGTAGTTCCTGGGACAGGGGAGGGACCGGGGAGCTGTTTTTT. Its translation is CASSSWDRGGTGELFF.

The rearrangement joins TRBV19 to TRBJ1-4; 8 nucleotides line up with TRBD1. Germline V gene lookup returns CDR1 LNHDA and CDR2 SQIVND (reference sequence). V dropped 5 bases and J dropped 8; count of bases not matched to a gene: 10. The CDR3 contains 15 residues. Here the CDR3 DNA reads TGTGCCAGTAGTTTTGGACAGGGAGCGCCCGAAAAACTGTTTTTT. Translated: CASSFGQGAPEKLFF.

A few counts support this clone. The chain combines TRBV10-1 with TRBJ1-2, with TRBD1 matching over 11 bases. The trim removed 8 bases at V and 6 bases at J, leaving 5 bases unmatched. In germline, CDR1 is WNHNN, CDR2 SYGVQD (reference sequence). The CDR3 loop spans 13 amino acids. The CDR3 loop is CASVEGQGDGYTF. DNA of the CDR3: TGCGCCAGCGTAGAGGGACAGGGGGATGGCTACACCTTC.

The chain joins TRBV19 to TRBJ1-3; D gene uncertain. Trimming left V 6 bases short and J 2 bases short, with 14 bases between. The CDR3 is 15 amino acids. CDR1 and CDR2 (germline): LNHDA, SQIVND (reference sequence). The CDR3 bases are TGTGCCAGTAGATTCGACAACCTCCCTGGAAACACCATATATTTT. It encodes CASRFDNLPGNTIYF. The full variable domain, with the rest looked up from reference TRBV19 and TRBJ1-3, is DGGITQSPKYLFRKEGQNVTLSCEQNLNHDAMYWYRQDPGQGLRLIYYSQIVNDFQKGDIAEGYSVSREKKESFPLTVTSAQKNPTAFYLCASRFDNLPGNTIYFGEGSWLTVV.

This clone was found a few times. The rearrangement joins TRBV4-1 to TRBJ2-7, with D tentatively TRBD1 (6 bases). Germline V gene lookup returns CDR1 MGHRA and CDR2 YSYEKL. The CDR3 is 15 amino acids. V gave up 1 base and J gave up 5 bases, with 15 bases separating them. CDR3 region: CASSQGPTGYDEQYF. The CDR3 DNA reads as TGCGCCAGCAGCCAAGGTCCAACAGGGTACGACGAGCAGTACTTC.

The chain has TRBV4-2 and TRBJ2-7, with TRBD1 matching 8 bases. CDR3 length: 15 residues. The germline gives CDR1 LGHNA, CDR2 YNFKEQ. V trimming: 1 base; J trimming: 4 bases; junction bases outside the gene matches: 6. DNA of the CDR3: TGTGCCAGCAGCCAAGCCGGGACAGGTCTATACGAGCAGTACTTC. Its protein product is CASSQAGTGLYEQYF.

The chain carries TRBV4-3 and TRBJ2-7, with unresolved D. This CDR3 has 15 amino acids. Germline V lookup: CDR1 LGHNA, CDR2 YSLEER. Trimming removed 0 bases from V and 3 bases from J, with 12 bases in between. The CDR3 bases are TGCGCCAGCAGCCAAGATCGGGTCAGTTACTACGAGCAGTACTTC. This sequence encodes CASSQDRVSYYEQYF.

DNA for the CDR3: TGCGCCAGCAGCCAAGATTTGGCTAGCGGGAGGGATACGCAGTATTTT. As protein: CASSQDLASGRDTQYF. V and J are TRBV4-3 and TRBJ2-3, with 11 bases aligning to TRBD2. CDR1 LGHNA and CDR2 YSLEER come from the germline V gene. The CDR3 extends over 16 amino acids. V shed 0 bases and J 6 bases; nucleotides not matched to a gene: 5.

This chain joins TRBV7-9 and TRBJ1-2; 9 bases line up with TRBD1. The CDR3 spans 16 residues. Germline loops: CDR1 SEHNR, CDR2 FQNEAQ (reference sequence). V trimming: 2 bases; J trimming: 4 bases; junction bases outside the gene matches: 8. The CDR3 spells CASSLTRTGEGYGYTF. The CDR3 nucleotides are TGTGCCAGCAGCTTAACGCGGACAGGGGAAGGCTATGGCTACACCTTC.

This clone was observed a few times. V gene TRBV9 combines with J gene TRBJ2-1, with TRBD2 identical over 10 bases. The CDR3 is 22 amino acids. Germline V lookup: CDR1 SGDLS, CDR2 YYNGEE. The ends lost 0 bases at V and 8 bases at J; junction bases unmatched: 26. This CDR3 reads CASSVGEMRGLAGVTGSDEQFF. In nucleotides, the CDR3 is TGTGCCAGCAGCGTAGGAGAGATGAGGGGGCTAGCGGGAGTAACGGGGAGCGATGAGCAGTTCTTC.

The J gene is TRBJ2-7, the V gene TRBV28; D perhaps matches TRBD2 (5 bases). This CDR3 has 13 amino acids. The germline CDR1 and CDR2 sequences are MDHEN and SYDVKM. The V end lost 6 bases, the J end lost 5 bases, and 14 bases lay between the germline ends. The CDR3 loop reads CASRLGIPNEQYF. CDR3 bases: TGTGCCAGCAGACTAGGGATTCCCAACGAGCAGTACTTC. Filled out from reference TRBV28 and TRBJ2-7, the complete variable domain reads DVKVTQSSRYLVKRTGEKVFLECVQDMDHENMFWYRQDPGLGLRLIYFSYDVKMKEKGDIPEGYSVSREKKERFSLILESASTNQTSMYLCASRLGIPNEQYFGPGTRLTVT.

The rearrangement links TRBV7-2 to TRBJ1-2; perhaps TRBD1 as D (5 bases). The V end was cut by 2 bases, the J end by 2 bases, with 9 bases between. The CDR3 extends over 14 amino acids. The germline gives CDR1 SGHTA, CDR2 FQGNSA. In DNA form, the CDR3 reads TGTGCCAGCAGCTTAAAGGGACTGAACTATGGCTACACCTTC. Translation gives CASSLKGLNYGYTF. Together with reference TRBV7-2 and TRBJ1-2, the CDR3 gives the full variable domain: GAGVSQSPSNKVTEKGKDVELRCDPISGHTALYWYRQSLGQGLEFLIYFQGNSAPDKSGLPSDRFSAERTGGSVSTLTIQRTQQEDSAVYLCASSLKGLNYGYTFGSGTRLTVV.

In its sample, this clone was seen a few times. V gene TRBV11-3 combines with J gene TRBJ2-3; weak D call: TRBD2 (6 bases). Germline V CDR1 and CDR2: SGHNT, YENEEA. The CDR3 sequence is 15 residues long. The ends were cut back, 2 bases at V and 6 bases at J, with 15 bases in the middle. The CDR3 sequence: CASSLSYGSGDTQYF. The DNA for the CDR3 is TGTGCCAGCAGCTTATCGTACGGGAGCGGGGATACGCAGTATTTT.

This clone is a singleton in its sample. The CDR3 nucleotides are TGTGCCACCAGCAGGCCTAGCGGGAGTGTGGAGACCCAGTACTTC. Translated: CATSRPSGSVETQYF. The rearrangement joins TRBV15 to TRBJ2-5; 10 positions match TRBD2. Germline V gives CDR1 LNHNV, CDR2 YYDKDF (reference sequence). The length of the CDR3 is 15 residues. V trimming: 3 bases; J trimming: 5 bases; junction bases outside the gene matches: 6.

The chain uses TRBV6-4 and TRBJ2-1, with 14 positions matching TRBD2. This CDR3 has 15 residues. V shed 10 bases, J shed 7 bases, and the junction held 9 bases outside the gene matches. Per germline, CDR1 MRHNA and CDR2 SNTAGT. In nucleotides, the CDR3 is TGTGCCACCGGGACTAGCGGGAGTCCTGGAAATGAGCAGTTCTTC. It encodes CATGTSGSPGNEQFF.

In this sample, this clone turned up once. The rearrangement links TRBV7-3 to TRBJ2-3; D not certain. The CDR3 runs 13 residues. Trimming removed 4 bases from V and 2 bases from J, with 7 bases in between. Germline values: CDR1 SGHTA, CDR2 FQGTGA. For the CDR3, the DNA is TGTGCCAGCAGCTCCGGGTCCACAGATACGCAGTATTTT. Translating gives CASSSGSTDTQYF.

The V and J genes are TRBV11-3 and TRBJ2-5; TRBD2 matches 9 bases. The CDR3 covers 18 residues. V was pared by 0 bases and J by 5 bases, with 13 bases of the junction left unmatched. Per the germline V gene, CDR1 is SGHNT and CDR2 is YENEEA. CDR3 in amino acids: CASSLDLPRAGGRETQYF. DNA for the CDR3: TGTGCCAGCAGCTTAGATCTCCCCCGAGCGGGAGGCCGGGAGACCCAGTACTTC.